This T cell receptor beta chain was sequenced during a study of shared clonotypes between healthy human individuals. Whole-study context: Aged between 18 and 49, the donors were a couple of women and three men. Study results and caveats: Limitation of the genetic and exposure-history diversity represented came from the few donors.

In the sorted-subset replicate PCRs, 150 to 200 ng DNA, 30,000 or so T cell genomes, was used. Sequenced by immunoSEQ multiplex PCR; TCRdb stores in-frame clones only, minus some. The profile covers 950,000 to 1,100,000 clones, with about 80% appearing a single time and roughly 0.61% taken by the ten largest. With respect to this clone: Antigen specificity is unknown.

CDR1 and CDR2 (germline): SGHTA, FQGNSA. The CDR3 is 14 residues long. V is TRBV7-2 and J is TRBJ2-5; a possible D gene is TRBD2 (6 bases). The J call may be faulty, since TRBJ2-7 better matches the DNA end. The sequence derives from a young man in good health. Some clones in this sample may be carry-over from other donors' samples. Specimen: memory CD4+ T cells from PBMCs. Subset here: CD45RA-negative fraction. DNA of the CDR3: TGTGCCAGCAGCTTGGGACTGGGCTCCTACGAGCAGTACTTC. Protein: CASSLGLGSYEQYF.